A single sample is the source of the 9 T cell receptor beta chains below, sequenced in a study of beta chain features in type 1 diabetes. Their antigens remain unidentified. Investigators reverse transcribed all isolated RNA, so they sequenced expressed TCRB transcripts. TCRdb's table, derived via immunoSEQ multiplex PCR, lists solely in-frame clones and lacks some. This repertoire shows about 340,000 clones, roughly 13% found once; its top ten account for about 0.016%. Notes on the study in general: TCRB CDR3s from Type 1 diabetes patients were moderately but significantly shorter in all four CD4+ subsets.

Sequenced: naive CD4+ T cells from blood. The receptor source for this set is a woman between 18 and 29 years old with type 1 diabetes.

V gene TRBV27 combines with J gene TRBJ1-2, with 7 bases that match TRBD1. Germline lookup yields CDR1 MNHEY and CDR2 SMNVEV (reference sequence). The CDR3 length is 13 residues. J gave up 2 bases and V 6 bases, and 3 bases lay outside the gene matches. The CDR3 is CASRETGNYGYTF. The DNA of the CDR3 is TGTGCCAGCAGGGAGACAGGGAACTATGGCTACACCTTC.

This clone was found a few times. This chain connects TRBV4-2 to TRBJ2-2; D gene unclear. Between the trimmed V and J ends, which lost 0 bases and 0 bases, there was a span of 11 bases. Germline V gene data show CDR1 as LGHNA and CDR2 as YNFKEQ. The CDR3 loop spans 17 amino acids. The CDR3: CASSQDPRSSNTGELFF. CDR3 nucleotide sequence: TGTGCCAGCAGCCAAGACCCGCGTAGTTCGAACACCGGGGAGCTGTTTTTT.

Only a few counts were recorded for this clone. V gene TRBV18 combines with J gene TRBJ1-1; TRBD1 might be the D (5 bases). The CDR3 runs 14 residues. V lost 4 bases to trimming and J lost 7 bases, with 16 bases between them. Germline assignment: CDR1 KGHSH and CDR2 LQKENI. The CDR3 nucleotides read TGTGCCAGCTCACTAAGCGGGGCGGGGGGTGAAGCTTTCTTT. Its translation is CASSLSGAGGEAFF.

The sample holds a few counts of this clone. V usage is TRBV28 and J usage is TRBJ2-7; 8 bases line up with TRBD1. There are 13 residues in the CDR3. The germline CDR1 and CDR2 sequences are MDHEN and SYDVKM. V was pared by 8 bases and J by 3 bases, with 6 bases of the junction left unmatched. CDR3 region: CASCPGQDYEQYF. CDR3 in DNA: TGTGCCAGCTGCCCGGGACAGGACTACGAGCAGTACTTC. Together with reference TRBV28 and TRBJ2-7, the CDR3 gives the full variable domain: DVKVTQSSRYLVKRTGEKVFLECVQDMDHENMFWYRQDPGLGLRLIYFSYDVKMKEKGDIPEGYSVSREKKERFSLILESASTNQTSMYLCASCPGQDYEQYFGPGTRLTVT.

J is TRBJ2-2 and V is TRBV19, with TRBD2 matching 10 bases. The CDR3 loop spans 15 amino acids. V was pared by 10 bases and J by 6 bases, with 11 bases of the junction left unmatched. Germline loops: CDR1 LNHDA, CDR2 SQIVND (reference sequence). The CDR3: CATRELAGKAGELFF. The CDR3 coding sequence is TGTGCCACCAGGGAACTAGCGGGAAAGGCCGGGGAGCTGTTTTTT. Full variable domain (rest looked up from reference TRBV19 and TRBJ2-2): DGGITQSPKYLFRKEGQNVTLSCEQNLNHDAMYWYRQDPGQGLRLIYYSQIVNDFQKGDIAEGYSVSREKKESFPLTVTSAQKNPTAFYLCATRELAGKAGELFFGEGSRLTVL.

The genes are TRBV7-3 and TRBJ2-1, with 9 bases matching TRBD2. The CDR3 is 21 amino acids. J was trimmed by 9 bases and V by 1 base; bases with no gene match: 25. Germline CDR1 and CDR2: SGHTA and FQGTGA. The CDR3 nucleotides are TGTGCCAGCAGCTTAAAAGGTAGAGGTAGTGGAAGACTAGCGGCGAACACTGAGCAGTTCTTC. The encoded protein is CASSLKGRGSGRLAANTEQFF.

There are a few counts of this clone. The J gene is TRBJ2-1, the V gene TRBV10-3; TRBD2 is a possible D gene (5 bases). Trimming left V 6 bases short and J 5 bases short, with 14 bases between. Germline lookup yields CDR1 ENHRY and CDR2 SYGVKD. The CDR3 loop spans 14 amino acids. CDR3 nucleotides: TGTGCCATCAGCCTGGACTTTTCAGACAATGAGCAGTTCTTC. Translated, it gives CAISLDFSDNEQFF.

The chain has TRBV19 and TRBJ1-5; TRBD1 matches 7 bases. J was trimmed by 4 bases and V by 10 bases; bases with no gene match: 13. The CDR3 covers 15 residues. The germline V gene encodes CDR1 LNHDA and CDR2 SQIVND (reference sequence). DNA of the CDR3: TGTGCCACCCTACCCCTGGACAGGCATAATCAGCCCCAGCATTTT. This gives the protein CATLPLDRHNQPQHF. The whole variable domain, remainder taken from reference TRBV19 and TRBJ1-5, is DGGITQSPKYLFRKEGQNVTLSCEQNLNHDAMYWYRQDPGQGLRLIYYSQIVNDFQKGDIAEGYSVSREKKESFPLTVTSAQKNPTAFYLCATLPLDRHNQPQHFGDGTRLSIL.

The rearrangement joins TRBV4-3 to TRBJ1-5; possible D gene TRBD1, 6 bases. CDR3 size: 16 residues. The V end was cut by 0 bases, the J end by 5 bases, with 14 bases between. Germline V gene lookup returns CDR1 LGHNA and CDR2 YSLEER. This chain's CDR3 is CASSQDWGPLYQPQHF. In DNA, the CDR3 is TGCGCCAGCAGCCAAGATTGGGGGCCCTTATATCAGCCCCAGCATTTT.